This T cell receptor (beta chain) comes out of a study of cytomegalovirus exposure and HLA in healthy donors. Whole-study findings and limits: Listed as cytomegalovirus-associated were more than 150 TCR beta chains.

Libraries were prepared by immunoSEQ multiplex PCR; TCRdb keeps only in-frame clonotypes and omits some of them. Of about 120,000 clones listed, 86% are singletons. The sample holds a few counts of this clone. Antigen: not known. There are 17 residues in the CDR3. The germline gives CDR1 SNHLY, CDR2 FYNNEI. With V trimmed by 6 bases and J by 3 bases, 12 bases remained unmatched. The chain links TRBV2 to TRBJ2-7, with 12 positions matching TRBD2. Sequencing was carried out using PBMCs. The source is a man aged 18-30 years in good health and CMV-seronegative. CDR3 bases: TGTGCCAGCAGGGAGACTAGCGGGAGTCTCTCGGACTACGAGCAGTACTTC. Protein: CASRETSGSLSDYEQYF. The entire variable domain, with the rest obtained from reference TRBV2 and TRBJ2-7, is as follows: EPEVTQTPSHQVTQMGQEVILRCVPISNHLYFYWYRQILGQKVEFLVSFYNNEISEKSEIFDDQFSVERPDGSNFTLKIRSTKLEDSAMYFCASRETSGSLSDYEQYFGPGTRLTVT.